These 18 T cell receptor beta chains came from one sample sequenced in a study of graft-versus-host responses after intestinal transplantation. Their antigen targets remain unknown. Clones were sequenced by immunoSEQ multiplex PCR, and TCRdb holds only the in-frame ones, with some missing. The data contain about 59,000 clones, 90% to 95% of them singletons. Sequencing used unstimulated CD4+ T cells sorted from spleen or lymph node cells, obtained before transplant. The source of these receptors is a human donor who was the organ donor for an intestinal transplant.

CDR3 in DNA: TGTGCCAGCAGCGTAGAGGACGGGGGGGCCTATGAGCAGTTCTTC. Residues: CASSVEDGGAYEQFF. This sequence joins TRBV9 and TRBJ2-1, with 8 nucleotides matching TRBD2. The CDR3 totals 15 residues. CDR1 and CDR2 (germline): SGDLS, YYNGEE. V dropped 0 bases and J dropped 8; count of bases not matched to a gene: 7.

V and J are TRBV4-3 and TRBJ2-1; 7 bases are a match to TRBD1. Per germline, CDR1 LGHNA and CDR2 YSLEER. V lost 1 base to trimming and J lost 8 bases; unmatched junction nucleotides: 5. The CDR3 totals 14 residues. CDR3 DNA sequence: TGCGCCAGCAGCCAAGCCTACAGGGGCGATGAGCAGTTCTTC. It is translated as CASSQAYRGDEQFF.

The V gene is TRBV18, the J gene TRBJ2-3, with a possible D match to TRBD1 (5 bases). This CDR3 is built from 15 residues. Per the germline V gene, CDR1 is KGHSH and CDR2 is LQKENI. Deletions cut 2 bases from V and 3 bases from J, with 12 bases between. The CDR3 here is CASSPILQGTDTQYF. The DNA of the CDR3 is TGTGCCAGCTCACCAATCCTCCAGGGAACAGATACGCAGTATTTT. The full variable domain, completed using reference TRBV18 and TRBJ2-3, is NAGVMQNPRHLVRRRGQEARLRCSPMKGHSHVYWYRQLPEEGLKFMVYLQKENIIDESGMPKERFSAEFPKEGPSILRIQQVVRGDSAAYFCASSPILQGTDTQYFGPGTRLTVL.

In DNA form, the CDR3 reads TGTGCCAGCTCACCCGTGGGATTCTCTGGAAACACCATATATTTT. This translates into CASSPVGFSGNTIYF. The chain uses TRBV18 and TRBJ1-3; D remains unclear. The germline CDR1 and CDR2 sequences are KGHSH and LQKENI. This CDR3 is built from 15 residues. Trimming cost V 3 bases and J 0 bases, with 9 bases left between them.

A few counts support this clone. This sequence joins TRBV9 and TRBJ2-1; 8 positions agree with TRBD2. The trim removed 0 bases at V and 9 bases at J, leaving 8 bases unmatched. This CDR3 comprises 15 residues. The germline V gene has CDR1 SGDLS and CDR2 YYNGEE. DNA for the CDR3: TGTGCCAGCAGCGTAGTAGGGACGGCGGGGGGTGAGCAGTTCTTC. It encodes CASSVVGTAGGEQFF.

The chain carries TRBV7-2 and TRBJ2-7, with D perhaps given as TRBD1 or TRBD2 (5 bases each). The CDR3 loop spans 15 amino acids. The V and J ends lost 5 bases and 0 bases respectively, with 14 bases between them. The germline V gene encodes CDR1 SGHTA and CDR2 FQGNSA. The CDR3 sequence is CASSLVGTVSYEQYF. The DNA for the CDR3 is TGTGCCAGCAGCCTAGTCGGGACGGTCTCCTACGAGCAGTACTTC. The full variable domain, in which reference TRBV7-2 and TRBJ2-7 provide the parts outside the CDR3, is GAGVSQSPSNKVTEKGKDVELRCDPISGHTALYWYRQSLGQGLEFLIYFQGNSAPDKSGLPSDRFSAERTGGSVSTLTIQRTQQEDSAVYLCASSLVGTVSYEQYFGPGTRLTVT.

This chain joins TRBV29-1 and TRBJ1-1; no reliable D call. The CDR3 totals 11 residues. Germline V CDR1 and CDR2: SQVTM, ANQGSEA. V lost 6 bases, J lost 1 base, and 6 bases lay in between. The CDR3 protein is CSVEKNTEAFF. The CDR3 bases are TGCAGCGTAGAAAAGAACACTGAAGCTTTCTTT.

The gene calls are TRBV29-1 and TRBJ2-5, with 10 bases that match TRBD2. Trimming removed 4 bases from V and 2 bases from J; junction bases left unmatched: 10. Germline-derived CDR1 and CDR2 are SQVTM and ANQGSEA. CDR3 size: 16 residues. CDR3 sequence (DNA): TGCAGCGTTGCAGGGGTACTAGCGGGGTTTCAAGAGACCCAGTACTTC. Translated: CSVAGVLAGFQETQYF.

This rearrangement joins TRBV6-6 to TRBJ2-3, with 10 bases identical to TRBD2. Looked up from germline, CDR1 is MNHNY and CDR2 is SVGAGI (reference sequence). Germline trimming cut 6 bases from V and 4 bases from J; bases unmatched to any gene: 7. This CDR3 has 15 amino acids. CDR3 sequence (DNA): TGTGCCAGCAGACCCAGACTAGCGGGTGCAGATACGCAGTATTTT. It is translated as CASRPRLAGADTQYF.

The CDR3 region has the DNA TGTGCCAGCTCACCCTACCCTATTGGACAGGGGGCCGACTCACCCCTCCACTTT. Translated, it gives CASSPYPIGQGADSPLHF. The rearrangement links TRBV18 to TRBJ1-6, with 11 bases identical to TRBD1. J gave up 10 bases and V 3 bases, and 14 bases lay outside the gene matches. Germline CDR1 is KGHSH and CDR2 is LQKENI. The length of the CDR3 is 18 residues.

This rearrangement joins TRBV7-9 to TRBJ1-4; TRBD1 might be the D (6 bases). The length of the CDR3 is 16 residues. Trimming stripped 1 base from V and 4 bases from J, with 13 bases between. CDR1 is SEHNR and CDR2 is FQNEAQ in the germline V gene (reference sequence). CDR3 nucleotides: TGTGCCAGCAGCTTAGGGAGACAGGCCTATAATGAAAAACTGTTTTTT. Translated, it gives CASSLGRQAYNEKLFF.

This rearrangement joins TRBV7-2 to TRBJ2-7; TRBD1 might be the D (6 bases). The CDR3 sequence is 14 residues long. The germline V gene has CDR1 SGHTA and CDR2 FQGNSA. The germline V and J ends were trimmed by 0 bases and 6 bases, with 12 bases remaining between them. In nucleotides, the CDR3 is TGTGCCAGCAGCTTAGCGGGGGCCGTTCCCGAGCAGTACTTC. Translation gives CASSLAGAVPEQYF. Full variable domain (remainder filled in from reference TRBV7-2 and TRBJ2-7): GAGVSQSPSNKVTEKGKDVELRCDPISGHTALYWYRQSLGQGLEFLIYFQGNSAPDKSGLPSDRFSAERTGGSVSTLTIQRTQQEDSAVYLCASSLAGAVPEQYFGPGTRLTVT.

The CDR3 protein is CASSFQGAGTDTQYF. CDR3 coding DNA: TGTGCCAGCAGCTTCCAGGGTGCAGGTACCGATACGCAGTATTTT. V usage is TRBV7-2 and J usage is TRBJ2-3, with D maybe TRBD1 (5 bases). Germline loops: CDR1 SGHTA, CDR2 FQGNSA. The CDR3 sequence is 15 residues long. Trimming shortened V by 3 bases and J by 6 bases, and 16 bases separated the two germline ends.

The V call is TRBV7-9, the J call TRBJ1-6, with D perhaps matching TRBD1 (5 bases). The CDR3 sequence is 15 residues long. Trimming shortened V by 5 bases and J by 11 bases, and 19 bases separated the two germline ends. Germline lookup yields CDR1 SEHNR and CDR2 FQNEAQ (reference sequence). CDR3 coding DNA: TGTGCCAGCAGCCTACACGGGACTACGGGTGCACCCCTCCACTTT. Translating gives CASSLHGTTGAPLHF.

This chain joins TRBV7-2 and TRBJ1-5, with D hard to call. V lost 1 base and J 2 bases, leaving 9 bases between the germline ends. The CDR3 has 15 residues. Germline V CDR1 and CDR2: SGHTA, FQGNSA. The CDR3 region has the DNA TGTGCCAGCAGCTTAGACTCTTCTCGCAATCAGCCCCAGCATTTT. Its translation: CASSLDSSRNQPQHF.

The rearrangement joins TRBV6-4 to TRBJ1-1; D call uncertain. CDR1 is MRHNA and CDR2 is SNTAGT in the germline V gene. The CDR3 is 13 residues long. V was trimmed by 4 bases and J by 5 bases, leaving 11 bases between them. Written as DNA, the CDR3 is TGTGCCAGCAGTGGGGAGCCTGGAACTGAAGCTTTCTTT. It encodes CASSGEPGTEAFF.

V is TRBV27 and J is TRBJ1-6; no definite D call. V was shortened by 6 bases and J by 8 bases, with 26 bases between the two germline ends. CDR1 and CDR2 from the germline V gene are MNHEY and SMNVEV (reference sequence). The CDR3 extends over 18 amino acids. The CDR3 sequence: CASSLKAKILRRDSPLHF. CDR3 bases: TGTGCCAGCAGCCTTAAAGCTAAGATACTGAGGAGGGATTCACCCCTCCACTTT.

The chain recombines TRBV30 with TRBJ1-5; possible D gene TRBD1, 6 bases. The CDR3 consists of 15 residues. Germline lookup yields CDR1 GTSNPN and CDR2 SVGIG (reference sequence). Trimming took off 2 bases at V and 1 base at J, with 12 bases between the two ends. DNA of the CDR3: TGTGCCTGGAGTTCCGGGACACGGAGCAATCAGCCCCAGCATTTT. Residues: CAWSSGTRSNQPQHF.